This TCR beta chain came from a study of T cells in Graves' hyperthyroidism and ophthalmopathy. RNA transcripts were the template for amplifying TCR beta CDR3 regions. RT-PCR in the first round (using the HTBI primer set) targeted the TCR CDR3. In TCRdb, the multiplex PCR reads were re-called with MiXCR into one record per CDR3 protein. This sample has more than 100,000 distinct CDR3 sequences; less than 55% occur once, and the top ten carry under 30%. The CDR3 is 14 residues long. Trimming stripped 0 bases from V and 8 bases from J, with 12 bases between. Germline assignment: CDR1 SGHRS and CDR2 YFSETQ. The table lists this clonotype with a few counts. This clone may be a read error of a much larger clone one base away. It is likely a read error, because the conserved phenylalanine at the end of the CDR3 is missing.

The sample was blood. The rearrangement links TRBV5-1 to TRBJ2-1; possible D gene TRBD1, 6 bases. The TCR comes from a man aged 40-49 years with Graves' hyperthyroidism. The CDR3 protein is CASSLATGLYEQFC. The CDR3 DNA reads as TGCGCCAGCAGCTTGGCCACAGGGTTGTATGAGCAGTTCTGC.